The 27 T cell receptor beta chains below were found in one sample sequenced in a study of cytomegalovirus exposure and HLA in healthy donors listed by TCRdb under 2017. Library creation used the immunoSEQ multiplex PCR assay. A mixture of 60 forward primers for TCR Vbeta segments and 13 reverse primers for TCR Jbeta segments was used in the multiplex PCR. TCRdb re-hosts the immuneACCESS table, in-frame sequences only. Its copies lack some clones; in the studies checked, an unresolved V gene accounts for under half of them, and the cause for the rest is not known. Here the sample has 150,000 to 170,000 clones; 65% to 85% occur a single time. The top ten clonotypes cover 5.6% of the sample. The sequenced sample consisted of PBMCs. The receptors here all came from a woman aged 40 to 50 in good health and CMV-seropositive.

V and J are TRBV7-3 and TRBJ2-2; 8 bases are shared with TRBD1. CDR3 length: 14 amino acids. Per germline, CDR1 SGHTA and CDR2 FQGTGA. The junction had 6 bases not matched to a gene; V was cut back by 5 bases and J by 7 bases. Written as DNA, the CDR3 is TGTGCCAGCAGCCCCGGACAGGGCGACGGGGAGCTGTTTTTT. Translating gives CASSPGQGDGELFF.

The chain couples TRBV5-1 to TRBJ2-7; 9 nucleotides line up with TRBD2. Germline V CDR1 and CDR2: SGHRS, YFSETQ. Losses at the gene ends were 4 bases for V and 6 bases for J; bases not matched to a gene: 5. CDR3 size: 13 residues. This CDR3 reads CASSLRTSAEQYF. The DNA for the CDR3 is TGCGCCAGCAGCCTCCGGACTAGCGCCGAGCAGTACTTC.

V usage is TRBV5-8 and J usage is TRBJ1-3; D ambiguous. Germline V gene data show CDR1 as SGHTS and CDR2 as YDEGEE. V was cut by 1 base and J by 1 base, with 9 bases left in between. This CDR3 contains 15 residues. The CDR3 coding sequence is TGTGCCAGCAGCTTGATCAGTTGGTCTGGAAACACCATATATTTT. Amino acid sequence: CASSLISWSGNTIYF.

With respect to this clone: Within the sample, other DNA sequences also encode this same CDR3. This chain's CDR3 is CASSPRQGYEQYF. The CDR3 DNA follows: TGTGCCAGCTCACCCAGACAGGGCTACGAGCAGTACTTC. V gene TRBV18 combines with J gene TRBJ2-7; 7 positions match TRBD1. With 3 bases clipped from V and 3 bases from J, the junction kept 2 bases outside the gene matches. Germline CDR1 and CDR2: KGHSH and LQKENI. This CDR3 has 13 residues. Full variable domain (rest looked up from reference TRBV18 and TRBJ2-7): NAGVMQNPRHLVRRRGQEARLRCSPMKGHSHVYWYRQLPEEGLKFMVYLQKENIIDESGMPKERFSAEFPKEGPSILRIQQVVRGDSAAYFCASSPRQGYEQYFGPGTRLTVT.

The V gene is TRBV5-1, the J gene TRBJ2-2; TRBD1 agrees at 9 bases. CDR1 and CDR2 (germline): SGHRS, YFSETQ. The CDR3 is 14 amino acids. V lost 4 bases to trimming and J lost 6 bases; unmatched junction nucleotides: 4. Here the CDR3 reads CASSPQGAAGELFF. The CDR3, as DNA: TGCGCCAGCAGCCCACAGGGGGCTGCCGGGGAGCTGTTTTTT.

The chain couples TRBV9 to TRBJ2-7; TRBD2 agrees at 11 bases. The germline V gene has CDR1 SGDLS and CDR2 YYNGEE. Trimming took 4 bases from V and 2 from J; bases not matched to a gene: 8. There are 16 residues in the CDR3. The CDR3 coding sequence is TGTGCCAGCAGCCCTTATAGCGGGAGGGGTACCTACGAGCAGTACTTC. Its protein product is CASSPYSGRGTYEQYF. Full variable domain (remainder filled in from reference TRBV9 and TRBJ2-7): DSGVTQTPKHLITATGQRVTLRCSPRSGDLSVYWYQQSLDQGLQFLIQYYNGEERAKGNILERFSAQQFPDLHSELNLSSLELGDSALYFCASSPYSGRGTYEQYFGPGTRLTVT.

This sequence joins TRBV5-6 and TRBJ1-3; TRBD1 is a possible D gene (5 bases). The germline CDR1 and CDR2 sequences are SGHDT and YYEEEE. Trimming cost V 4 bases and J 0 bases, with 14 bases left between them. The CDR3 length is 16 residues. DNA of the CDR3: TGTGCCAGCAGCGGAACGGGACTCACCTCTGGAAACACCATATATTTT. It translates to CASSGTGLTSGNTIYF.

This chain connects TRBV27 to TRBJ1-1; 7 bases line up with TRBD1. Germline V lookup: CDR1 MNHEY, CDR2 SMNVEV (reference sequence). Trimming took 4 bases from V and 1 from J; bases not matched to a gene: 3. The CDR3 loop spans 14 amino acids. CDR3 loop: CASSSRQGNTEAFF. The CDR3 bases are TGTGCCAGCAGTTCCCGACAGGGGAACACTGAAGCTTTCTTT.

This sequence joins TRBV4-1 and TRBJ2-7; D is unclear. The V gene's germline CDR1 is MGHRA and CDR2 YSYEKL. This CDR3 contains 15 residues. The ends were cut back, 3 bases at V and 0 bases at J, with 12 bases in the middle. The CDR3 nucleotides read TGCGCCAGCAGCCAGGGCGCTTCAGACTCCTACGAGCAGTACTTC. Amino acid sequence: CASSQGASDSYEQYF.

Only a few counts were recorded for this clone. The rearrangement joins TRBV2 to TRBJ2-1; 14 bases are shared with TRBD2. The CDR3 spans 15 residues. V lost 8 bases, J lost 7 bases, and 7 bases stayed unmatched. Germline CDR1 reads SNHLY; CDR2 reads FYNNEI. The CDR3 sequence is CASPGTSGSWNEQFF. CDR3 sequence (DNA): TGTGCCAGCCCTGGGACTAGCGGGAGCTGGAATGAGCAGTTCTTC.

This clone was seen a few times. The chain carries TRBV5-1 and TRBJ2-2; 12 bases agree with TRBD2. From germline, CDR1 is SGHRS and CDR2 YFSETQ. Losses at the gene ends were 3 bases for V and 2 bases for J; bases not matched to a gene: 2. The CDR3 is 16 amino acids. CDR3 bases: TGCGCCAGCAGCTGGGGACTAGCGGGTAACACCGGGGAGCTGTTTTTT. This translates into CASSWGLAGNTGELFF.

CDR3 nucleotides: TGCGCCAGCGGTTTGGGTCCAGGGGGTAAGGAGACCCAGTACTTC. Amino acids: CASGLGPGGKETQYF. This chain links TRBV5-1 with TRBJ2-5, with 7 nucleotides matching TRBD1. The CDR3 contains 15 residues. Germline CDR1 SGHRS, CDR2 YFSETQ. Unmatched junction bases numbered 14, after V lost 7 bases and J lost 5 bases.

The gene calls are TRBV28 and TRBJ1-2; D is perhaps TRBD1 (5 bases). Germline lookup yields CDR1 MDHEN and CDR2 SYDVKM. The length of the CDR3 is 13 residues. V lost 3 bases to trimming and J lost 4 bases, with 9 bases between them. The CDR3 here is CASSLRTTYGYTF. DNA of the CDR3: TGTGCCAGCAGTTTGCGGACAACCTATGGCTACACCTTC.

CDR3 region: CASSPTGLAGIPGEQYF. The CDR3 nucleotides are TGTGCCAGTAGTCCAACAGGACTAGCGGGTATTCCTGGCGAGCAGTACTTC. The genes are TRBV19 and TRBJ2-7; TRBD2 matches 11 bases. Germline V gene data show CDR1 as LNHDA and CDR2 as SQIVND (reference sequence). The CDR3 loop spans 17 amino acids. The V and J ends lost 5 bases and 6 bases, in that order; junction bases with no gene match: 15.

The chain employs TRBV5-1 and TRBJ2-5; 11 nucleotides match TRBD1. The CDR3 contains 14 residues. Germline values: CDR1 SGHRS, CDR2 YFSETQ. V dropped 7 bases and J dropped 5; count of bases not matched to a gene: 7. The CDR3 loop is CASRRTGGLETQYF. The CDR3 nucleotides are TGCGCCAGCCGACGGACAGGGGGCTTGGAGACCCAGTACTTC.

This sequence joins TRBV5-6 and TRBJ2-5; 9 bases agree with TRBD2. The CDR3 has 15 amino acids. Per the germline V gene, CDR1 is SGHDT and CDR2 is YYEEEE. V shed 1 base and J 0 bases; nucleotides not matched to a gene: 1. Here the CDR3 reads CASSLLAGNQETQYF. In nucleotides, the CDR3 is TGTGCCAGCAGCTTGCTAGCGGGGAACCAAGAGACCCAGTACTTC.

The V call is TRBV19, the J call TRBJ2-1; 13 nucleotides match TRBD2. V gave up 10 bases and J gave up 10 bases; unmatched junction bases: 22. There are 18 residues in the CDR3. The V gene's germline CDR1 is LNHDA and CDR2 SQIVND (reference sequence). Here the CDR3 DNA reads TGTGCCACCAACTACGGGACTAGCGGGGACTCCCTACCTGGGGAGCAGTTCTTC. The encoded protein is CATNYGTSGDSLPGEQFF. The full variable domain, its missing parts supplied by reference TRBV19 and TRBJ2-1, is DGGITQSPKYLFRKEGQNVTLSCEQNLNHDAMYWYRQDPGQGLRLIYYSQIVNDFQKGDIAEGYSVSREKKESFPLTVTSAQKNPTAFYLCATNYGTSGDSLPGEQFFGPGTRLTVL.

The V gene is TRBV5-1, the J gene TRBJ2-2; 9 positions match TRBD2. The V gene's germline CDR1 is SGHRS and CDR2 YFSETQ. Trimming at V came to 3 bases and at J to 2 bases, leaving 2 bases not matched to a gene. There are 15 residues in the CDR3. This CDR3 reads CASSSLAGNTGELFF. DNA for the CDR3: TGCGCCAGCAGCTCACTAGCGGGCAACACCGGGGAGCTGTTTTTT.

This sequence joins TRBV28 and TRBJ2-7; 10 bases line up with TRBD1. Germline loops: CDR1 MDHEN, CDR2 SYDVKM. With 3 bases clipped from V and 1 base from J, the junction kept 3 bases outside the gene matches. CDR3 size: 15 residues. The CDR3 sequence is CASSLRTGGSYEQYF. In nucleotides, the CDR3 is TGTGCCAGCAGTTTGCGGACAGGGGGTTCCTACGAGCAGTACTTC.

This clone was recorded once. Written as DNA, the CDR3 is TGTGCCAGCAGCTTAGTAGCGGGAGAAGGCGAGCAGTACTTC. Amino acid sequence: CASSLVAGEGEQYF. The V and J genes are TRBV11-2 and TRBJ2-7, with TRBD2 identical over 9 bases. From germline, CDR1 is SGHAT and CDR2 FQNNGV. J was trimmed by 6 bases and V by 1 base; bases with no gene match: 4. The CDR3 spans 14 residues.

The chain carries TRBV12-5 and TRBJ1-1; the match to TRBD1 covers 8 bases. CDR3 size: 14 residues. J was trimmed by 5 bases and V by 1 base; bases with no gene match: 3. The germline V gene has CDR1 LGHNT and CDR2 FRNRAP. CDR3 amino acids: CASGLDRTGTEAFF. As DNA, the CDR3 is TGTGCTAGTGGTTTGGACCGGACAGGGACTGAAGCTTTCTTT.

With regard to this clone: One end of the junction fails to match germline, which may point to a read error. The J gene is TRBJ2-7, the V gene TRBV7-7; 8 positions agree with TRBD1. This CDR3 comprises 13 residues. Germline CDR1 SSHAT, CDR2 FNYEAQ (reference sequence). The CDR3 DNA reads TGTGCTAGCAGCTTAACAGGGGGCTACGAGCAGTACTTC. Amino acids: CASSLTGGYEQYF.

The chain uses TRBV18 and TRBJ2-7, with 7 bases identical to TRBD1. J lost 7 bases, V lost 9 bases, and 6 bases had no gene match. The germline gives CDR1 KGHSH, CDR2 LQKENI. The CDR3 runs 11 residues. The CDR3 here is CASRTGWEQYF. CDR3 DNA sequence: TGTGCCAGTCGGACAGGCTGGGAGCAGTACTTC.

The chain joins TRBV7-9 to TRBJ2-2, with TRBD1 matching 7 bases. This CDR3 has 16 amino acids. CDR1 is SEHNR, CDR2 FQNEAQ, per germline (reference sequence). The V gene end was trimmed by 5 bases and the J gene end by 3 bases; junction bases not matched to a gene: 9. CDR3 region: CASSHQGVEDTGELFF. CDR3 nucleotides: TGTGCCAGCAGCCATCAGGGGGTAGAGGACACCGGGGAGCTGTTTTTT.

The rearrangement joins TRBV19 to TRBJ1-5; D unclear. Germline CDR1 is LNHDA and CDR2 is SQIVND (reference sequence). V lost 7 bases to trimming and J lost 1 base, with 14 bases between them. CDR3 length equals 15 residues. Written as DNA, the CDR3 is TGTGCCAGTACCCCAGCCCAGGCGAGCAATCAGCCCCAGCATTTT. Residues: CASTPAQASNQPQHF.

The chain combines TRBV28 with TRBJ2-7; TRBD1 aligns across 10 bases. Germline values: CDR1 MDHEN, CDR2 SYDVKM. With 5 bases clipped from V and 0 bases from J, the junction kept 4 bases outside the gene matches. The CDR3 runs 15 residues. The CDR3 region is CASSQTGGTSYEQYF. CDR3 DNA: TGTGCCAGCAGTCAGACAGGGGGCACCTCCTACGAGCAGTACTTC. The full variable domain, completed using reference TRBV28 and TRBJ2-7, is DVKVTQSSRYLVKRTGEKVFLECVQDMDHENMFWYRQDPGLGLRLIYFSYDVKMKEKGDIPEGYSVSREKKERFSLILESASTNQTSMYLCASSQTGGTSYEQYFGPGTRLTVT.

This chain connects TRBV7-9 to TRBJ2-7; 11 positions agree with TRBD1. The CDR3 extends over 16 amino acids. Germline V gene sequence: CDR1 SEHNR, CDR2 FQNEAQ (reference sequence). J lost 7 bases, V lost 4 bases, and 12 bases had no gene match. DNA of the CDR3: TGTGCCAGCAGCTCCCTCCTCGGACAGGGGGCTAATGAGCAGTACTTC. Translation gives CASSSLLGQGANEQYF.